The 15 T cell receptor beta chains below come from one sample, sequenced in a study of tissue T cells after allogeneic stem cell transplantation. Clones were sequenced by immunoSEQ multiplex PCR, and TCRdb holds only the in-frame ones, with some missing. Of 7,500 to 10,000 clones in the sample, approximately 61% were seen once. The sample consisted of tissue from the jejunum, taken at autopsy. Receptors were obtained from a woman aged 18-49 years with breast cancer.

In its sample, this clone is medium-sized (0.01 to 0.1%). The chain is built from TRBV7-2 and TRBJ2-5; D gene uncertain. Germline V gives CDR1 SGHTA, CDR2 FQGNSA. The CDR3 loop spans 15 amino acids. With 2 bases removed from V and 2 bases from J, the gap between germline ends came to 12 bases. CDR3 sequence: CASSLIRYEQETQYF. The CDR3 DNA follows: TGTGCCAGCAGCTTAATTCGGTATGAACAAGAGACCCAGTACTTC.

This clone was counted a single time. The chain has TRBV10-3 and TRBJ1-1, with no clear D. This CDR3 region has 15 residues. Trimming took 6 bases from V and 4 from J, leaving 18 bases between them. Germline CDR1 ENHRY, CDR2 SYGVKD. CDR3 region: CAIRARAVELTEAFF. The CDR3 DNA follows: TGTGCCATCAGAGCACGGGCCGTCGAGCTCACTGAAGCTTTCTTT.

The rearrangement links TRBV4-3 to TRBJ2-1; 9 positions match TRBD2. The junction had 8 bases not matched to a gene; V was cut back by 0 bases and J by 2 bases. The CDR3 is made up of 18 amino acids. Germline CDR1 LGHNA, CDR2 YSLEER. CDR3 DNA sequence: TGCGCCAGCAGCCAAGATCCTTCGGCGGGAGGGACCTACAATGAGCAGTTCTTC. Amino acids: CASSQDPSAGGTYNEQFF.

This clone was found a few times. The chain couples TRBV11-1 to TRBJ2-5, with D unclear. The CDR3 is 13 residues long. V was trimmed by 5 bases and J by 3 bases, leaving 10 bases between them. CDR1 and CDR2 (germline): SGHAT, FQDESV (reference sequence). The CDR3 region is CASSPRIEETQYF. The CDR3 DNA is TGTGCCAGCAGCCCCCGTATCGAAGAGACCCAGTACTTC. Full variable domain (rest looked up from reference TRBV11-1 and TRBJ2-5): EAEVAQSPRYKITEKSQAVAFWCDPISGHATLYWYRQILGQGPELLVQFQDESVVDDSQLPKDRFSAERLKGVDSTLKIQPAELGDSAMYLCASSPRIEETQYFGPGTRLLVL.

This chain joins TRBV6-1 and TRBJ2-1; a possible D gene is TRBD1 (6 bases). Trimming took off 6 bases at V and 7 bases at J, with 16 bases between the two ends. Germline V gene sequence: CDR1 MNHNS, CDR2 SASEGT. This CDR3 is 14 amino acids long. CDR3 bases: TGTGCCAGCAGAGGGGGTACGACTTATAATGAGCAGTTCTTC. Protein sequence: CASRGGTTYNEQFF.

The chain links TRBV30 to TRBJ2-2, with no clear D. This CDR3 has 14 residues. Trimming removed 2 bases at V and 5 bases at J, with 12 bases between. Per the germline V gene, CDR1 is GTSNPN and CDR2 is SVGIG (reference sequence). CDR3 loop: CAWSRVRYTGELFF. CDR3 DNA: TGTGCCTGGAGTCGAGTCAGGTATACCGGGGAGCTGTTTTTT.

The rearrangement uses TRBV4-1 and TRBJ2-3, with 7 bases that match TRBD2. Germline V gene sequence: CDR1 MGHRA, CDR2 YSYEKL. V lost 4 bases and J lost 0; bases outside the gene matches: 7. The CDR3 length is 16 residues. CDR3 amino acids: CASSPRSGGSTDTQYF. The CDR3 bases are TGCGCCAGCAGCCCCCGGTCCGGGGGGAGCACAGATACGCAGTATTTT.

The chain combines TRBV5-4 with TRBJ2-1, with 13 bases that match TRBD2. This CDR3 has 16 amino acids. V lost 4 bases to trimming and J lost 3 bases; unmatched junction nucleotides: 4. Germline V gene lookup returns CDR1 SGHNT and CDR2 YYREEE (reference sequence). This CDR3 reads CASSGTSGANYNEQFF. The CDR3 DNA reads TGTGCCAGCAGCGGGACTAGCGGGGCCAACTACAATGAGCAGTTCTTC. Together with reference TRBV5-4 and TRBJ2-1, the CDR3 gives the full variable domain: ETGVTQSPTHLIKTRGQQVTLRCSSQSGHNTVSWYQQALGQGPQFIFQYYREEENGRGNFPPRFSGLQFPNYSSELNVNALELDDSALYLCASSGTSGANYNEQFFGPGTRLTVL.

The chain employs TRBV29-1 and TRBJ2-5, with a possible D match to TRBD2 (5 bases). Looked up from germline, CDR1 is SQVTM and CDR2 is ANQGSEA. The CDR3 has 14 residues. V was clipped by 7 bases and J by 5 bases, with 20 bases between them. In DNA form, the CDR3 reads TGCAGCGCAAACGGACTCGTCGAGGGCGAGACCCAGTACTTC. Protein sequence: CSANGLVEGETQYF.

The V call is TRBV24-1, the J call TRBJ1-1; tentative D call: TRBD1 (5 bases). The CDR3 covers 13 residues. V was pared by 5 bases and J by 4 bases, with 10 bases between. The germline gives CDR1 KGHDR, CDR2 SFDVKD. CDR3 sequence reads: CATSAAGGTEAFF. The DNA of the CDR3 is TGTGCCACCAGTGCCGCCGGGGGCACTGAAGCTTTCTTT.

This clone has a single count. The rearrangement joins TRBV9 to TRBJ2-1; D unclear. The CDR3 runs 12 residues. The V gene's germline CDR1 is SGDLS and CDR2 YYNGEE. Trimming cost V 4 bases and J 6 bases, with 8 bases left between them. The CDR3 region is CASSQPTNEQFF. The CDR3 nucleotides read TGTGCCAGCAGCCAACCCACCAATGAGCAGTTCTTC.

V usage is TRBV19 and J usage is TRBJ1-1; D call uncertain. This CDR3 region has 13 residues. Trimming stripped 3 bases from V and 1 base from J, with 6 bases between. Germline assignment: CDR1 LNHDA and CDR2 SQIVND (reference sequence). CDR3 DNA: TGTGCCAGTAGTATTTCGGCGAACACTGAAGCTTTCTTT. It specifies CASSISANTEAFF. Drawing the rest from reference TRBV19 and TRBJ1-1, the complete variable domain is DGGITQSPKYLFRKEGQNVTLSCEQNLNHDAMYWYRQDPGQGLRLIYYSQIVNDFQKGDIAEGYSVSREKKESFPLTVTSAQKNPTAFYLCASSISANTEAFFGQGTRLTVV.

The rearrangement joins TRBV20-1 to TRBJ1-1; tentatively, D is TRBD1 (6 bases). The CDR3 has 15 residues. Trimming pared 3 bases from V and 1 base from J, leaving 15 bases between. The germline gives CDR1 DFQATT, CDR2 SNEGSKA (reference sequence). Here the CDR3 DNA reads TGCAGTGCTAGTCCCAGGGTGACAGGGAACACTGAAGCTTTCTTT. Protein sequence: CSASPRVTGNTEAFF.

The chain carries TRBV7-3 and TRBJ2-7; tentatively, D is TRBD1 (6 bases). The CDR3 sequence is 16 residues long. CDR1 and CDR2 from the germline V gene are SGHTA and FQGTGA. The V and J ends lost 1 base and 4 bases respectively, with 17 bases between them. The CDR3 reads CASSLIPRDTGYEQYF. The CDR3 bases are TGTGCCAGCAGCTTAATCCCCCGGGACACAGGTTACGAGCAGTACTTC.

This clone was seen just once. V gene TRBV3-1 (or the pseudogene TRBV3-2) combines with J gene TRBJ2-3; 9 positions match TRBD2. The CDR3 consists of 16 residues. Losses at the gene ends were 1 base for V and 11 bases for J; bases not matched to a gene: 13. The germline V gene encodes CDR1 LGHDT and CDR2 YNNKEL (reference sequence). The CDR3 DNA reads TGTGCCAGCAGCCAAGGGTTCGCGGGAGGGCGGGGAAGGCAGTATTTT. As protein: CASSQGFAGGRGRQYF.